This T cell receptor (beta chain) was profiled in a study of control samples from healthy donors and cancer patients. This clone has a single count. Produced via immunoSEQ multiplex PCR; TCRdb's table is partial and in-frame only. The sample yields roughly 130,000 clones, over 75% seen once. Germline-derived CDR1 and CDR2 are SGHVS and FQNEAQ. V dropped 3 bases and J dropped 6 bases, with 12 bases sitting between them. The CDR3 runs to 14 residues. This sequence originates from a man aged 18 to 29 in good health. Sample: blood. V and J are TRBV7-8 and TRBJ2-1; D is possibly TRBD1 or TRBD2 (5 bases each). CDR3 in amino acids: CASSFGQAANEQFF. In DNA form, the CDR3 reads TGTGCCAGCAGCTTCGGACAAGCGGCCAATGAGCAGTTCTTC.